These T cell receptor beta chains were read from a single sample in a study of shared T cell receptors in the human thymus. Profiling relied on immunoSEQ multiplex PCR, and the TCRdb table lists in-frame clones only, not all of them. The data show roughly 550,000 clones, approximately 80% seen once. This sample also appeared in a second study, on human thymus T cells.

The sequencing sample was made of thymocytes. These receptors originate from a boy under two years old with a congenital heart defect. Both conserved end residues are part of each CDR3. Fields, in order: clone size, V gene, D gene, J gene, CDR3 protein, CDR3 DNA. A D gene is named only where the DNA matches it firmly. Some rows mark clone size as missing; the rest say once, few, many or name a class of expanded clone.

few	TRBV27	TRBD2	TRBJ2-5	CASSFQGLADHRAQYF	TGTGCCAGCAGTTTCCAGGGACTAGCGGACCACCGGGCCCAGTACTTC
once	TRBV19	TRBD1	TRBJ2-7	CASTSGQGEPYEQYF	TGTGCCAGTACCTCGGGACAGGGGGAACCTTACGAGCAGTACTTC
once	TRBV19	TRBD1	TRBJ2-7	CASSIVVQGAYEQYF	TGTGCCAGTAGTATAGTGGTACAGGGGGCGTACGAGCAGTACTTC
.	TRBV19	.	TRBJ2-1	CASSISGGGGGDNEQFF	TGTGCCAGTAGTATTTCCGGAGGAGGGGGCGGGGACAATGAGCAGTTCTTC
.	TRBV5-1	.	TRBJ2-7	CASSWGAGEARHYEQYF	TGCGCCAGCAGCTGGGGGGCGGGGGAGGCCAGGCACTACGAGCAGTACTTC
.	TRBV14	.	TRBJ2-7	CASSQDERDTYEQYF	TGTGCCAGCAGCCAAGATGAGCGGGACACCTACGAGCAGTACTTC
.	TRBV19	.	TRBJ2-7	CASGPDYEQYF	TGTGCCAGTGGCCCAGACTACGAGCAGTACTTC
.	TRBV4-2	TRBD1	TRBJ1-1	CASSRGQGGWNTEAFF	TGTGCCAGCAGCCGGGGACAGGGGGGGTGGAACACTGAAGCTTTCTTT
.	TRBV6-1	.	TRBJ1-1	CASTGGPYTEAFF	TGTGCCAGCACGGGGGGACCCTACACTGAAGCTTTCTTT
.	TRBV7-9	.	TRBJ2-2	CASSRFGDTGELFF	TGTGCCAGCAGCCGCTTCGGGGACACCGGGGAGCTGTTTTTT
.	TRBV5-6	TRBD2	TRBJ2-7	CASSQIAGGGPYEQYF	TGTGCCAGCAGCCAAATAGCGGGAGGCGGCCCCTACGAGCAGTACTTC
.	TRBV9	.	TRBJ1-2	CASSSSGTIYGYTF	TGTGCCAGCAGCTCCTCCGGGACAATCTATGGCTACACCTTC
.	TRBV5-4	TRBD2	TRBJ2-5	CASSLGLAFQETQYF	TGTGCCAGCAGCTTGGGACTAGCGTTCCAAGAGACCCAGTACTTC
.	TRBV6-6	TRBD1	TRBJ2-7	CASSLPGQGWGEQYF	TGTGCCAGCAGTCTCCCGGGACAGGGGTGGGGCGAGCAGTACTTC